A selection of T cell receptor beta chains follows, all from one sample in a study of graft-versus-host responses after intestinal transplantation. The protocol was immunoSEQ multiplex PCR, while the TCRdb copy is restricted to in-frame clones and leaves out a portion. This sample has 120,000 or so clones, with 93% found just once. The antigens of these receptors remain unknown. The sample here was unstimulated CD8+ T cells sorted from spleen or lymph node cells, taken before intestinal transplant. These receptors all come from a human donor who received an intestinal transplant. CDR3s include the opening cysteine and the closing phenylalanine or tryptophan. A D gene is named only where the DNA matches it firmly. Clone size, where shown, is once, few, many, or a class for clones that have expanded.

abundance	v_gene	j_gene	d_gene	CDR3aa	CDR3nt
NA	TRBV21-1	TRBJ2-7	NA	CASSGQKGARGF	TGTGCCAGCAGCGGACAAAAGGGGGCCCGAGGCTTC
NA	TRBV7-9	TRBJ2-7	NA	CASSPETGEGYEQYF	TGTGCCAGCAGCCCAGAGACAGGGGAGGGGTACGAGCAGTACTTC
NA	TRBV4-1	TRBJ1-3	NA	CASSQVGSGNTIYF	TGCGCCAGCAGCCAAGTAGGATCTGGAAACACCATATATTTT
NA	TRBV2	TRBJ2-7	NA	CASSEVRDAEQYF	TGTGCCAGCAGTGAGGTGAGGGACGCCGAGCAGTACTTC
NA	TRBV6-5	TRBJ2-7	TRBD1	CASTEKGQGVYEQYF	TGTGCCAGCACCGAGAAGGGACAGGGGGTCTACGAGCAGTACTTC
NA	TRBV4-1	TRBJ2-7	NA	CASSHGQDSRIRYEQYF	TGCGCCAGCAGCCATGGGCAGGACTCAAGAATACGGTACGAGCAGTACTTC
NA	TRBV29-1	TRBJ2-1	NA	CSAPGFYNEQFF	TGCAGCGCCCCGGGATTTTACAATGAGCAGTTCTTC
NA	TRBV5-1	TRBJ2-4	TRBD1	CASSLYPGTGGNIQYF	TGCGCCAGCAGCTTGTACCCCGGGACAGGGGGGAACATTCAGTACTTC
NA	TRBV6-6	TRBJ2-5	NA	CASSYLGGPQETQYF	TGTGCCAGCAGTTACCTTGGGGGGCCACAAGAGACCCAGTACTTC
NA	TRBV27	TRBJ2-7	NA	CASSFGHLGYEQYF	TGTGCCAGCAGTTTCGGGCATCTCGGCTACGAGCAGTACTTC
NA	TRBV13	TRBJ1-3	TRBD1	CASSLGTAGNTIYF	TGTGCCAGCAGCTTGGGGACAGCTGGAAACACCATATATTTT
NA	TRBV27	TRBJ1-1	TRBD1	CASSLYYQGDGTEAFF	TGTGCCAGCAGTTTATATTACCAGGGGGATGGAACTGAAGCTTTCTTT
NA	TRBV4-1	TRBJ2-7	TRBD2	CASSQVRSGSPTYEQYF	TGCGCCAGCAGCCAAGTTCGAAGCGGGAGCCCCACCTACGAGCAGTACTTC
NA	TRBV2	TRBJ2-7	NA	CASTSAGSPREQYF	TGTGCCAGCACCAGCGCCGGGTCCCCCCGCGAGCAGTACTTC
once	TRBV15	TRBJ2-3	NA	CATSREGARGTDTQYF	TGTGCCACCAGCAGAGAGGGGGCCCGGGGCACAGATACGCAGTATTTT
NA	TRBV5-6	TRBJ2-2	NA	CASSLVAIGELFF	TGTGCCAGCAGCTTGGTGGCGATCGGGGAGCTGTTTTTT
NA	TRBV5-1	TRBJ2-7	TRBD2	CASSCTSGRSSYEQYF	TGCGCCAGCAGCTGTACTAGCGGCAGAAGCTCCTACGAGCAGTACTTC
NA	TRBV13	TRBJ1-1	TRBD1	CASSVARGANTEAFF	TGTGCCAGCAGCGTCGCCAGGGGGGCAAACACTGAAGCTTTCTTT
NA	TRBV19	TRBJ2-3	NA	CASSLIGGADTQYF	TGTGCCAGTAGTCTAATAGGGGGGGCAGATACGCAGTATTTT
NA	TRBV4-1	TRBJ2-7	TRBD1	CASSQDRGTGFTYEQYF	TGCGCCAGCAGCCAAGATAGGGGGACAGGCTTTACCTACGAGCAGTACTTC
NA	TRBV9	TRBJ1-4	TRBD1	CASSEQGATNEKLFF	TGTGCCAGCAGCGAACAGGGGGCAACTAATGAAAAACTGTTTTTT
NA	TRBV30	TRBJ1-1	TRBD1	CAWGDSALGKDTEAFF	TGTGCCTGGGGGGACAGTGCCTTGGGTAAGGACACTGAAGCTTTCTTT
NA	TRBV2	TRBJ1-1	TRBD1	CASSVRDRATEAFF	TGTGCCAGCAGTGTAAGGGACAGAGCCACTGAAGCTTTCTTT
NA	TRBV29-1	TRBJ2-1	NA	CSVGVWEQFF	TGCAGCGTTGGAGTGTGGGAGCAGTTCTTC
NA	TRBV9	TRBJ1-1	NA	CASSKDGDTEAFF	TGTGCCAGCAGTAAAGACGGGGACACTGAAGCTTTCTTT
NA	TRBV14	TRBJ2-7	NA	CASSRSRDFPNYEQYF	TGTGCCAGCAGCCGCTCAAGGGACTTTCCCAACTACGAGCAGTACTTC
NA	TRBV28	TRBJ2-3	NA	CASSPRGGTDTQYF	TGTGCCAGCAGTCCACGAGGGGGCACAGATACGCAGTATTTT
NA	TRBV7-9	TRBJ2-6	NA	CASSLRHPSGANVLTF	TGTGCCAGCAGCTTGAGACACCCCTCTGGGGCCAACGTCCTGACTTTC
few	TRBV6-5	TRBJ2-7	TRBD1	CASSKGQGYEQYF	TGTGCCAGCAGTAAAGGACAGGGCTACGAGCAGTACTTC
NA	TRBV5-6	TRBJ2-2	NA	CASSLVAGTGELFF	TGTGCCAGCAGCTTGGTTGCGGGGACCGGGGAGCTGTTTTTT
NA	TRBV2	TRBJ1-5	NA	CASSEEGARQPQHF	TGTGCCAGCAGTGAAGAGGGCGCGAGACAGCCCCAGCATTTT
NA	TRBV19	TRBJ2-1	NA	CASSTRSYNEQFF	TGTGCCAGTAGCACTAGATCCTACAATGAGCAGTTCTTC
NA	TRBV7-8	TRBJ2-7	NA	CASSLELRLVGRGEQYF	TGTGCCAGCAGCTTAGAATTGCGGCTAGTTGGGCGAGGCGAGCAGTACTTC
NA	TRBV25-1	TRBJ1-1	NA	CASKLGLNTEAFF	TGTGCCAGCAAGCTGGGACTGAACACTGAAGCTTTCTTT
NA	TRBV27	TRBJ1-5	NA	CASSFAGNSNQPQHF	TGTGCCAGCAGTTTTGCGGGGAATAGCAATCAGCCCCAGCATTTT
once	TRBV13	TRBJ2-7	TRBD2	CASSASGMGGGEQYF	TGTGCCAGCAGCGCTAGCGGGATGGGAGGGGGCGAGCAGTACTTC
NA	TRBV28	TRBJ2-3	TRBD1	CASSLVKDREGTDTQYF	TGTGCCAGCAGTTTAGTAAAGGACAGGGAAGGCACAGATACGCAGTATTTT
NA	TRBV29-1	TRBJ1-3	NA	CSVGLRGNPGNTIYF	TGCAGCGTTGGCCTTCGTGGAAACCCTGGAAACACCATATATTTT
NA	TRBV5-1	TRBJ2-3	TRBD2	CASSRGLGSTDTQYF	TGCGCCAGCAGCCGGGGACTAGGGAGCACAGATACGCAGTATTTT
NA	TRBV6-6	TRBJ1-2	NA	CASSYSPYGYTF	TGTGCCAGCAGTTACAGTCCTTATGGCTACACCTTC
once	TRBV19	TRBJ2-1	TRBD2	CASSISLADYYNEQFF	TGTGCCAGTAGTATCAGTCTAGCGGATTACTACAATGAGCAGTTCTTC
NA	TRBV5-1	TRBJ1-4	NA	CASSLNAGHANEKLFF	TGCGCCAGCAGCTTGAATGCGGGGCACGCTAATGAAAAACTGTTTTTT